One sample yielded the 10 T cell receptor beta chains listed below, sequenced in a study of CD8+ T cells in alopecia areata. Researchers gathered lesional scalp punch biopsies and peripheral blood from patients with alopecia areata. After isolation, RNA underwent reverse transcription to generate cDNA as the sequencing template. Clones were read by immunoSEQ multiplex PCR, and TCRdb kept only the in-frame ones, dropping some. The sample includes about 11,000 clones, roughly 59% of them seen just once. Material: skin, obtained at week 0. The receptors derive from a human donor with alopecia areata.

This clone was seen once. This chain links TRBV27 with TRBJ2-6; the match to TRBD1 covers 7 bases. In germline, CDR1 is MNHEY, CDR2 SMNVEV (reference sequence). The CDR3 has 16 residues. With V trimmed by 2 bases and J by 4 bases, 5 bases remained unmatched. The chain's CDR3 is CASSLRGQVGANVLTF. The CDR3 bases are TGTGCCAGCAGTTTAAGAGGACAGGTAGGGGCCAACGTCCTGACTTTC.

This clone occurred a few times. The CDR3: CASSYPAQETQYF. For the CDR3, the DNA is TGTGCCAGCAGTTACCCAGCCCAAGAGACCCAGTACTTC. The genes are TRBV28 and TRBJ2-5; D not certain. Germline CDR1 is MDHEN and CDR2 is SYDVKM. V was cut by 4 bases and J by 1 base, with 7 bases left in between. This CDR3 comprises 13 residues.

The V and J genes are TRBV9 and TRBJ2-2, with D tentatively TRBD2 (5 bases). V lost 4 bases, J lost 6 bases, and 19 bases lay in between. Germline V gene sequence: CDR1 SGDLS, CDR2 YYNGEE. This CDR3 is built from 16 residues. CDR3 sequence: CASSTYTGIRSGELFF. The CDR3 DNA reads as TGTGCCAGCAGCACTTACACGGGGATTAGGTCCGGGGAGCTGTTTTTT. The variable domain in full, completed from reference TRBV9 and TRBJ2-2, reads DSGVTQTPKHLITATGQRVTLRCSPRSGDLSVYWYQQSLDQGLQFLIQYYNGEERAKGNILERFSAQQFPDLHSELNLSSLELGDSALYFCASSTYTGIRSGELFFGEGSRLTVL.

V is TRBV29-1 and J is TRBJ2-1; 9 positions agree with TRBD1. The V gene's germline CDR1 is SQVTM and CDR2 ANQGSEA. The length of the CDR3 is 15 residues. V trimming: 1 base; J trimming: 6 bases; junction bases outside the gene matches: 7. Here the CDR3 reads CSVEVGTGLGNEQFF. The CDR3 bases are TGCAGCGTTGAAGTAGGGACAGGGCTCGGCAATGAGCAGTTCTTC.

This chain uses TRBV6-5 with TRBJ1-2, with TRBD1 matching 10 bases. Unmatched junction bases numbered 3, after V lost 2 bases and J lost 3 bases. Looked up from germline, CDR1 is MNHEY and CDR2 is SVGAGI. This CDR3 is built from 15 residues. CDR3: CASSYRTGGDYGYTF. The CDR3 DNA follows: TGTGCCAGCAGTTACCGGACAGGGGGTGACTATGGCTACACCTTC.

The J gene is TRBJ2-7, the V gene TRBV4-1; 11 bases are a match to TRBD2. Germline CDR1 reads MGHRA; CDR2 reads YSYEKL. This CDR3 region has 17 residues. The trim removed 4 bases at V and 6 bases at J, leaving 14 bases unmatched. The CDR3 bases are TGCGCCAGCAGCCCGAGCGTGAGACTAGCGGGATTCGGCGAGCAGTACTTC. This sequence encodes CASSPSVRLAGFGEQYF.

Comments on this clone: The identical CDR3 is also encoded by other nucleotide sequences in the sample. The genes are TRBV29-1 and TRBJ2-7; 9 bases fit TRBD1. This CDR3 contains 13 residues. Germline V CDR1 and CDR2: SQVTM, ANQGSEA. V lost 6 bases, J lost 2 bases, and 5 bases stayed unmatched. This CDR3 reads CSVDGTGPYEQYF. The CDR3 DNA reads TGCAGCGTCGATGGGACAGGGCCCTACGAGCAGTACTTC.

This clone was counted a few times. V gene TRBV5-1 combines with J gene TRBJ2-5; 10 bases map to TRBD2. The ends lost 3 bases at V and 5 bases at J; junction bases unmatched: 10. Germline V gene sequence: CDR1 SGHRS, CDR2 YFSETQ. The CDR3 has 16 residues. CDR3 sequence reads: CASSSGVSGRTETQYF. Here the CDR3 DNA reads TGCGCCAGCAGCTCTGGGGTTAGCGGGAGGACGGAGACCCAGTACTTC.

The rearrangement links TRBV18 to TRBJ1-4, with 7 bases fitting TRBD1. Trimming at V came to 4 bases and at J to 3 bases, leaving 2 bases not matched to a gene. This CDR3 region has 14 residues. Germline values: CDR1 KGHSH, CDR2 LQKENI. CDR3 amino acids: CASSLGTANEKLFF. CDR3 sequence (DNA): TGTGCCAGCTCACTCGGGACAGCTAATGAAAAACTGTTTTTT.

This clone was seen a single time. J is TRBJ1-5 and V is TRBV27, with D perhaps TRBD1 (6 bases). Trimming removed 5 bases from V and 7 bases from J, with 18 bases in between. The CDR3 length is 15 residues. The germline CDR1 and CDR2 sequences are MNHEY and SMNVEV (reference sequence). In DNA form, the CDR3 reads TGTGCCAGCAGTCCCGGCGGGGGGGCACAGCAGCCCCAGCATTTT. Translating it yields CASSPGGGAQQPQHF.